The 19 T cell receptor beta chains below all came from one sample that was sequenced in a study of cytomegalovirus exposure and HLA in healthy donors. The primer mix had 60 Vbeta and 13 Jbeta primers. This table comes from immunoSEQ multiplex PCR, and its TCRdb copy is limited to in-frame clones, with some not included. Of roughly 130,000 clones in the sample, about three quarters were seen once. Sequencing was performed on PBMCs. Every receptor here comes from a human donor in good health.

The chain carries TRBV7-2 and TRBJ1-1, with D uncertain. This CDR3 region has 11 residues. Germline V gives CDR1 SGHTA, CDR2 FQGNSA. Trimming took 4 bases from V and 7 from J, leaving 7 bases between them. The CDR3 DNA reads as TGTGCCAGCAGCTACAGAGTTGAAGCTTTCTTT. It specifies CASSYRVEAFF. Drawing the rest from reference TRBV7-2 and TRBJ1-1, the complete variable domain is GAGVSQSPSNKVTEKGKDVELRCDPISGHTALYWYRQSLGQGLEFLIYFQGNSAPDKSGLPSDRFSAERTGGSVSTLTIQRTQQEDSAVYLCASSYRVEAFFGQGTRLTVV.

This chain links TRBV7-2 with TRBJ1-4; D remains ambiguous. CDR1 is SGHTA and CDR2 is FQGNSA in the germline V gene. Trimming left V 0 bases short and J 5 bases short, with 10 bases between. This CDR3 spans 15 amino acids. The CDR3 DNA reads TGTGCCAGCAGCTTAGCGTCGGGAGAAAATGAAAAACTGTTTTTT. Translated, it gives CASSLASGENEKLFF.

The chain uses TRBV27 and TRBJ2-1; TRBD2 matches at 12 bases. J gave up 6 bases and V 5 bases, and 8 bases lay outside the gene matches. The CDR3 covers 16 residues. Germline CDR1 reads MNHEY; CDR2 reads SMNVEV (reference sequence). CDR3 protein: CASSPMGLAGLNEQFF. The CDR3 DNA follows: TGTGCCAGCAGTCCCATGGGACTAGCGGGCCTCAATGAGCAGTTCTTC.

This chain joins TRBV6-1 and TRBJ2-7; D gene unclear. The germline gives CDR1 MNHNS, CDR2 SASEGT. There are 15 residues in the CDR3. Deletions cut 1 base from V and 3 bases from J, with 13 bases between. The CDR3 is CASSEGVLTHYEQYF. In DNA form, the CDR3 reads TGTGCCAGCAGTGAAGGCGTCCTCACCCACTACGAGCAGTACTTC.

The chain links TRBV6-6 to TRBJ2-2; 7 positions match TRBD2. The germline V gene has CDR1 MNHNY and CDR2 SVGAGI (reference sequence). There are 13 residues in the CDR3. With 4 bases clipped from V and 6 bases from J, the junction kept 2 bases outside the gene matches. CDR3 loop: CASSLRGSGELFF. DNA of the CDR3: TGTGCCAGCAGTTTGCGGGGGTCCGGGGAGCTGTTTTTT.

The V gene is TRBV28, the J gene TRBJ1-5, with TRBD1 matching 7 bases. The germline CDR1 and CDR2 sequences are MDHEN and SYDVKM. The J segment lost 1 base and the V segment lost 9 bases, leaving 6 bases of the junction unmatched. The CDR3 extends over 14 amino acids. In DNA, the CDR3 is TGTGCCAGTCACTTCAGGGGGAGCAATCAGCCCCAGCATTTT. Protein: CASHFRGSNQPQHF.

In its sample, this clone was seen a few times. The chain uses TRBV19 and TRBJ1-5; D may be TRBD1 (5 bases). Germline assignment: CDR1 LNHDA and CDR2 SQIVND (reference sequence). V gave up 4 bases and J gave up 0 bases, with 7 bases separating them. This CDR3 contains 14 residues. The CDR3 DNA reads TGTGCCAGTAGTACCGACAGTAGCAATCAGCCCCAGCATTTT. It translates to CASSTDSSNQPQHF.

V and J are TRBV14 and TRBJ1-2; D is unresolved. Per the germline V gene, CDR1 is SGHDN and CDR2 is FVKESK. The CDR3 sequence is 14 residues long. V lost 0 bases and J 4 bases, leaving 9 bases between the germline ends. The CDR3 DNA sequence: TGTGCCAGCAGCCAAGATGGAAGGAGCTATGGCTACACCTTC. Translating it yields CASSQDGRSYGYTF.

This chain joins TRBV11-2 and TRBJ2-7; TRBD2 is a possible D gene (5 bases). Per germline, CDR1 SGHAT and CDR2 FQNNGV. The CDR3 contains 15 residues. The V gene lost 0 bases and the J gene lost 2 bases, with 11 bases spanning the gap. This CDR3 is CASSLDPRDTYEQYF. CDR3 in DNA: TGTGCCAGCAGCTTAGATCCCCGGGATACCTACGAGCAGTACTTC.

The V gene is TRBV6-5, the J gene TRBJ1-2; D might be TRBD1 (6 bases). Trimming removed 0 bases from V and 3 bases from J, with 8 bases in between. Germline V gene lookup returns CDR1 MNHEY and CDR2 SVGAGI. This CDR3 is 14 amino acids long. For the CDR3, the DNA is TGTGCCAGCAGTTACTCGGGGGCATACTATGGCTACACCTTC. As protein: CASSYSGAYYGYTF.

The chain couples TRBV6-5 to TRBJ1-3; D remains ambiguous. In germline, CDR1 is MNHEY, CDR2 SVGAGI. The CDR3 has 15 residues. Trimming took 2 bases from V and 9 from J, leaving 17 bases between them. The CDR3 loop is CASSYLGGSGFTIYF. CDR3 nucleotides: TGTGCCAGCAGTTACCTGGGAGGGTCAGGTTTCACCATATATTTT.

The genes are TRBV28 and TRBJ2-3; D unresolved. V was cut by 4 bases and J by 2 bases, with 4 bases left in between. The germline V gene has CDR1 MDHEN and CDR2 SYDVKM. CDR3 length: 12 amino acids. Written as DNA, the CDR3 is TGTGCCAGCAGTTCGGTCACAGATACGCAGTATTTT. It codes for CASSSVTDTQYF.

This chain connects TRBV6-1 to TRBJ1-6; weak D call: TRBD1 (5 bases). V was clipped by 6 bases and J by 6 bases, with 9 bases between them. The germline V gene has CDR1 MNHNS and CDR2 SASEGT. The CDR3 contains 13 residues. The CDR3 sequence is CASSQGSNSPLHF. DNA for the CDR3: TGTGCCAGCAGCCAGGGAAGTAATTCACCCCTCCACTTT.

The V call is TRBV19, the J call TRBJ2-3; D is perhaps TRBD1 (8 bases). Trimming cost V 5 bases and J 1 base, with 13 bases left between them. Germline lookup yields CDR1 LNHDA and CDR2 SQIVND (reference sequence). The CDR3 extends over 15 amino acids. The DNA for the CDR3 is TGTGCCAGTAGTCGAGCGGGACAGGGCACAGATACGCAGTATTTT. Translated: CASSRAGQGTDTQYF.

CDR3 protein: CASSENRGEKLFF. The DNA of the CDR3 is TGTGCCAGCAGTGAGAATCGGGGAGAAAAACTGTTTTTT. V usage is TRBV6-1 and J usage is TRBJ1-4; D is unresolved. CDR1 MNHNS and CDR2 SASEGT come from the germline V gene. With 3 bases removed from V and 8 bases from J, the gap between germline ends came to 10 bases. The CDR3 is made up of 13 amino acids.

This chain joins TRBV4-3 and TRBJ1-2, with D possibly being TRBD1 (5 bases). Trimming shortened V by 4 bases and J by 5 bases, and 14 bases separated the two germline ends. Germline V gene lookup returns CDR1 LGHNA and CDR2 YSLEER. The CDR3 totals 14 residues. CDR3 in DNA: TGCGCCAGCAGCCGTGATGGGGCGCGGTATGGCTACACCTTC. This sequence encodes CASSRDGARYGYTF.

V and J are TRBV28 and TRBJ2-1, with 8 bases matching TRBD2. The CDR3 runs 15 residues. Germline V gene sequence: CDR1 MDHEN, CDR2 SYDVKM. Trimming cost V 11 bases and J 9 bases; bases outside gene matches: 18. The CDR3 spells CAAGSSGWASGEQFF. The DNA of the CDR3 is TGTGCCGCAGGGTCTAGCGGGTGGGCTAGCGGTGAGCAGTTCTTC.

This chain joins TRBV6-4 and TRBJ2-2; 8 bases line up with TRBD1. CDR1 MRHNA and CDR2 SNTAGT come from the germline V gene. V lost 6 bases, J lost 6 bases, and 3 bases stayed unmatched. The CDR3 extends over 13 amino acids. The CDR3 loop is CASSGQGPGELFF. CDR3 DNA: TGTGCCAGCAGCGGACAGGGTCCCGGGGAGCTGTTTTTT.

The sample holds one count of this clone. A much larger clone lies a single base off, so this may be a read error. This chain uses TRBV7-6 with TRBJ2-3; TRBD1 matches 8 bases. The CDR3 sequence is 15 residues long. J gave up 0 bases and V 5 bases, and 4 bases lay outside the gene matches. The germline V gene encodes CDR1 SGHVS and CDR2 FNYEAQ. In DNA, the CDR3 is TGTGCCAGCAGCGGGCAGGGGGCTAGCACAGATACGCAGTATTTT. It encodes CASSGQGASTDTQYF.